This passage covers 21 T cell receptor beta chains from one sample sequenced in a study of identical twins. TCRdb redid the calling of the 5' RACE reads with MiXCR, one entry per CDR3 protein. The sample contains fewer than 250,000 distinct CDR3 sequences, 7.5% of which appear only once. A further study also used this sample, focusing on yellow fever vaccine responses in identical twins.

The source material was memory (CD45RO+) T cells sorted from blood. These receptors came from a woman between 18 and 30 years old in good health.

The chain employs TRBV5-1 and TRBJ2-3; D might be TRBD2 (7 bases). V shed 1 base and J shed 5 bases, with 11 bases lying between them. Per germline, CDR1 SGHRS and CDR2 YFSETQ. This CDR3 spans 14 amino acids. As DNA, the CDR3 is TGCGCCAGCAGCTTGACAGGGAGGGGAGATACGCAGTATTTT. This encodes CASSLTGRGDTQYF.

A few counts support this clonotype. The chain links TRBV5-1 to TRBJ2-3, with a possible D match to TRBD1 (6 bases). The V end was cut by 4 bases, the J end by 6 bases, with 12 bases between. CDR1 and CDR2 from the germline V gene are SGHRS and YFSETQ. The CDR3 is 13 residues long. The CDR3 loop reads CASSAAGVDTQYF. DNA of the CDR3: TGCGCCAGCAGCGCGGCAGGGGTGGATACGCAGTATTTT. The full variable domain, with the rest looked up from reference TRBV5-1 and TRBJ2-3, is KAGVTQTPRYLIKTRGQQVTLSCSPISGHRSVSWYQQTPGQGLQFLFEYFSETQRNKGNFPGRFSGRQFSNSRSEMNVSTLELGDSALYLCASSAAGVDTQYFGPGTRLTVL.

In its sample, this clonotype was seen many times. The gene calls are TRBV6-1 and TRBJ2-6; 7 bases fit TRBD1. The germline CDR1 and CDR2 sequences are MNHNS and SASEGT. The CDR3 length is 18 residues. Trimming cost V 6 bases and J 0 bases; bases outside gene matches: 11. CDR3 loop: CASRDKRDSYSGANVLTF. CDR3 DNA sequence: TGTGCCAGCAGAGATAAACGGGACAGCTACTCTGGGGCCAACGTCCTGACTTTC.

This clonotype showed up many times. The V and J genes are TRBV12-3 or TRBV12-4 and TRBJ2-1; the match to TRBD2 covers 8 bases. CDR3 length: 14 residues. V lost 1 base, J lost 9 bases, and 5 bases stayed unmatched. Here the CDR3 DNA reads TGTGCCAGCAGTTTAGGTGGTAGCGGGACTGAGCAGTTCTTC. It specifies CASSLGGSGTEQFF.

This clonotype was recorded at least ten times. The chain links TRBV25-1 to TRBJ2-7; 7 bases line up with TRBD2. The CDR3 runs 14 residues. V was clipped by 6 bases and J by 1 base; unmatched bases: 6. Per germline, CDR1 MGHDK and CDR2 SYGVNS. CDR3 region: CASRGRGRSYEQYF. CDR3 in DNA: TGTGCCAGCAGAGGGAGGGGCCGGTCCTACGAGCAGTACTTC.

This clonotype was seen a handful of times. The chain joins TRBV15 to TRBJ2-1; 10 bases fit TRBD1. CDR1 LNHNV and CDR2 YYDKDF come from the germline V gene (reference sequence). V lost 5 bases, J lost 4 bases, and 2 bases stayed unmatched. This CDR3 is built from 14 residues. CDR3 sequence: CATSWDRGYNEQFF. The CDR3 DNA reads TGTGCCACCAGCTGGGACAGGGGTTACAATGAGCAGTTCTTC.

The gene calls are TRBV10-3 and TRBJ2-6, with no clear D. V lost 10 bases and J 0 bases, leaving 19 bases between the germline ends. The CDR3 sequence is 17 residues long. CDR1 and CDR2 from the germline V gene are ENHRY and SYGVKD. CDR3 region: CATTLIVGSSGANVLTF. In nucleotides, the CDR3 is TGTGCCACCACACTTATCGTAGGGTCCTCTGGGGCCAACGTCCTGACTTTC.

This clonotype was recorded a few times. V usage is TRBV18 and J usage is TRBJ1-1; the D gene is possibly TRBD1 (6 bases). V dropped 4 bases and J dropped 0 bases, with 9 bases sitting between them. This CDR3 comprises 14 residues. CDR1 and CDR2 from the germline V gene are KGHSH and LQKENI. The CDR3 sequence is CASSRTAMNTEAFF. The CDR3 bases are TGTGCCAGCTCACGGACAGCCATGAACACTGAAGCTTTCTTT. Using reference TRBV18 and TRBJ1-1 for the parts outside the CDR3, the full variable domain is NAGVMQNPRHLVRRRGQEARLRCSPMKGHSHVYWYRQLPEEGLKFMVYLQKENIIDESGMPKERFSAEFPKEGPSILRIQQVVRGDSAAYFCASSRTAMNTEAFFGQGTRLTVV.

This clonotype was seen only a few times. This rearrangement joins TRBV5-6 to TRBJ2-5; TRBD2 agrees at 9 bases. The CDR3 is 17 amino acids. CDR1 SGHDT and CDR2 YYEEEE come from the germline V gene. Trimming at V came to 0 bases and at J to 0 bases, leaving 6 bases not matched to a gene. CDR3 sequence (DNA): TGTGCCAGCAGCTTGGTGTGGCGGGGGGGCTACCAAGAGACCCAGTACTTC. This codes for CASSLVWRGGYQETQYF.

This clonotype was observed a handful of times. V is TRBV9 and J is TRBJ1-6; no reliable D call. Looked up from germline, CDR1 is SGDLS and CDR2 is YYNGEE. This CDR3 is 11 amino acids long. The V and J ends lost 9 bases and 7 bases respectively, with 8 bases between them. CDR3 in amino acids: CATGENSPLHF. CDR3 in DNA: TGTGCCACCGGAGAGAATTCACCCCTCCACTTT.

Comment on this clonotype: Mismatch with germline at one junction end may stem from a read error. The J gene is TRBJ2-1, the V gene TRBV2; D remains ambiguous. Germline V gene data show CDR1 as SNHLY and CDR2 as FYNNEI. The CDR3 is 11 residues long. The chain's CDR3 is CASSETLDEYF. In DNA, the CDR3 is TGTGCCAGCAGTGAAACCCTGGATGAGTATTTC. The full variable domain, with the rest looked up from reference TRBV2 and TRBJ2-1, is EPEVTQTPSHQVTQMGQEVILRCVPISNHLYFYWYRQILGQKVEFLVSFYNNEISEKSEIFDDQFSVERPDGSNFTLKIRSTKLEDSAMYFCASSETLDEYFGPGTRLTVL.

This chain uses TRBV9 with TRBJ2-7; 8 bases fit TRBD2. This CDR3 is built from 14 residues. CDR1 and CDR2 from the germline V gene are SGDLS and YYNGEE. The J segment lost 2 bases and the V segment lost 0 bases, leaving 1 base of the junction unmatched. The CDR3 loop is CASSVDGGAYEQYF. In DNA form, the CDR3 reads TGTGCCAGCAGCGTAGACGGGGGGGCCTACGAGCAGTACTTC.

This clonotype was recorded a few times. The chain employs TRBV12-3 or TRBV12-4 and TRBJ2-7; possible D gene TRBD1, 5 bases. The CDR3 runs 15 residues. The ends were cut back, 1 base at V and 6 bases at J, with 16 bases in the middle. The CDR3: CASSLEPSGFGEQYF. The CDR3 nucleotides are TGTGCCAGCAGTTTAGAACCTTCAGGGTTTGGCGAGCAGTACTTC.

This clonotype came up a few times. The chain has TRBV27 and TRBJ2-3; 8 bases align to TRBD1. The CDR3 is made up of 17 amino acids. Germline assignment: CDR1 MNHEY and CDR2 SMNVEV (reference sequence). With V trimmed by 5 bases and J by 2 bases, 12 bases remained unmatched. This CDR3 is CASSPGQGPYFTDTQYF. For the CDR3, the DNA is TGTGCCAGCAGTCCAGGACAGGGTCCTTACTTCACAGATACGCAGTATTTT.

CDR3 protein: CASSLDWVSTDTQYF. In nucleotides, the CDR3 is TGTGCCAGCAGTCTAGACTGGGTTAGCACAGATACGCAGTATTTT. The chain couples TRBV6-1 to TRBJ2-3; D unclear. V lost 5 bases to trimming and J lost 0 bases, with 12 bases between them. This CDR3 spans 15 amino acids. Germline CDR1 reads MNHNS; CDR2 reads SASEGT.

The J gene is TRBJ2-5, the V gene TRBV11-2; 7 nucleotides agree with TRBD1. CDR3 size: 15 residues. CDR1 is SGHAT, CDR2 FQNNGV, per germline. Losses at the gene ends were 0 bases for V and 2 bases for J; bases not matched to a gene: 3. This CDR3 reads CASSLDGTVQETQYF. CDR3 DNA: TGTGCCAGCAGCTTAGATGGGACAGTTCAAGAGACCCAGTACTTC.

The chain joins TRBV7-2 to TRBJ1-2; TRBD1 might be the D (5 bases). The CDR3 spans 14 residues. The V gene's germline CDR1 is SGHTA and CDR2 FQGNSA. The V end lost 5 bases, the J end lost 8 bases, and 18 bases lay between the germline ends. The CDR3 nucleotides read TGTGCCAGCAGCCCACGGGGGACCCAGGAGGGCTACACCTTC. It encodes CASSPRGTQEGYTF.

This clonotype appeared many times. This chain uses TRBV5-1 with TRBJ2-5; 9 positions match TRBD1. V lost 5 bases to trimming and J lost 5 bases; unmatched junction nucleotides: 4. The CDR3 runs to 13 residues. Germline V gene lookup returns CDR1 SGHRS and CDR2 YFSETQ. The CDR3 sequence is CASSGTGMETQYF. For the CDR3, the DNA is TGCGCCAGCAGTGGGACAGGGATGGAGACCCAGTACTTC.

This clonotype was seen repeatedly, ten times or more. Written as DNA, the CDR3 is TGTGCCAGCACCGGGACTAGCGGTGAAAATCTCTACGAGCAGTACTTC. Amino acids: CASTGTSGENLYEQYF. V and J are TRBV12-3 or TRBV12-4 and TRBJ2-7, with 11 bases fitting TRBD2. V lost 7 bases, J lost 3 bases, and 11 bases stayed unmatched. This CDR3 region has 16 residues.

This clonotype was picked up many times. The chain recombines TRBV12-3 or TRBV12-4 with TRBJ2-5; 8 nucleotides align to TRBD2. V gave up 3 bases and J gave up 2 bases; unmatched junction bases: 11. This CDR3 comprises 17 residues. CDR3 amino acids: CASSFLVGGDGQETQYF. The CDR3 bases are TGTGCCAGCAGTTTTTTGGTCGGGGGGGATGGGCAAGAGACCCAGTACTTC.

In its sample, this clonotype was seen a few times. One junction end does not reproduce the germline sequence, and a read error may be involved. The rearrangement links TRBV6-5 to TRBJ1-1; D remains ambiguous. The CDR3 contains 14 residues. In germline, CDR1 is MNHEY, CDR2 SVGAGI. The CDR3: CASSSYPGQTHLFF. The CDR3 DNA reads as TGTGCCAGCAGTTCATACCCAGGCCAAACCCACCTTTTTTTT.